This T cell receptor beta chain was captured in a study of vaccination effects on CD4 cells after COVID-19. Across the whole study: Samples were collected from a few convalescent patients early and late following vaccination. The median interval between the second dose and post-vaccine sampling was 72 days. Regarding the study as a whole: Vaccine- and infection-induced clones showed marked clonal contraction late following vaccination.

Isolating CD4+ T cells followed approximately 9 days of culture. It was between March and December 2020 that the person had a SARS-CoV-2 infection confirmed by PCR. As their vaccination, participants received two doses of either BNT162b2 or mRNA-1273. Remarks on this clone: Its antigen is not identified.

Sequencing used immunoSEQ multiplex PCR; TCRdb keeps in-frame clones, though not all of them. The sample has 45,000 to 55,000 clones; nearly 75% are singletons. Germline V gene data show CDR1 as GTSNPN and CDR2 as SVGIG (reference sequence). This CDR3 is built from 14 residues. The J segment lost 2 bases and the V segment lost 8 bases, leaving 10 bases of the junction unmatched. The gene calls are TRBV30 and TRBJ2-3; TRBD1 matches at 7 bases. The sequence came from a human donor who had a prior SARS-CoV-2 infection. Sequencing used CD4+ T cells from PBMCs cultured without peptide, obtained after COVID-19 vaccination. The CDR3 spells CARRDSSVTDTQYF. The CDR3, as DNA: TGTGCCAGACGGGACAGTTCCGTCACAGATACGCAGTATTTT. Full variable domain (remainder filled in from reference TRBV30 and TRBJ2-3): SQTIHQWPATLVQPVGSPLSLECTVEGTSNPNLYWYRQAAGRGLQLLFYSVGIGQISSEVPQNLSASRPQDRQFILSSKKLLLSDSGFYLCARRDSSVTDTQYFGPGTRLTVL.